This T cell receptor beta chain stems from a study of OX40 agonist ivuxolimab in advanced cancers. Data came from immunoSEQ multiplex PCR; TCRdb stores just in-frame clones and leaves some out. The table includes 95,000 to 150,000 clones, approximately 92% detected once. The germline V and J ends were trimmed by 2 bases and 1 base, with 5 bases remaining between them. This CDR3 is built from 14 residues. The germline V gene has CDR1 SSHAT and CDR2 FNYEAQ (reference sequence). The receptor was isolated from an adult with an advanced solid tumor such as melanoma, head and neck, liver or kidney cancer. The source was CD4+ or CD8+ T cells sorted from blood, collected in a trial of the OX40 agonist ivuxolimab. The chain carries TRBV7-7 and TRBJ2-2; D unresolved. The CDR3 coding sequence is TGTGCCAGCAGCTTACTCGGGAACACCGGGGAGCTGTTTTTT. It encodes CASSLLGNTGELFF.